These 22 T cell receptor beta chains share one sample of origin, sequenced in a study of cytomegalovirus exposure and HLA in healthy donors. Generated by immunoSEQ multiplex PCR, the TCRdb table keeps only in-frame clones and is missing some. The sample shows some 98,000 clones, 70% to 90% of them seen only once. The sequenced sample consisted of PBMCs. The source is a woman aged 25 to 39 in good health and CMV-seronegative.

V and J are TRBV19 and TRBJ1-2, with 7 positions matching TRBD1. Germline CDR1 LNHDA, CDR2 SQIVND (reference sequence). The CDR3 consists of 13 residues. V shed 9 bases, J shed 6 bases, and the junction held 10 bases outside the gene matches. CDR3 in amino acids: CASRRGQGNGYTF. CDR3 DNA: TGTGCCAGCCGTAGGGGGCAAGGGAATGGCTACACCTTC.

This clone appeared once. The V call is TRBV6-1, the J call TRBJ2-3; D not resolved. Trimming pared 2 bases from V and 3 bases from J, leaving 9 bases between. The germline V gene encodes CDR1 MNHNS and CDR2 SASEGT. The CDR3 spans 14 residues. CDR3 in DNA: TGTGCCAGCAGTGAACGGGTGCCAACAGATACGCAGTATTTT. It is translated as CASSERVPTDTQYF.

The chain carries TRBV7-9 and TRBJ1-1, with a possible D match to TRBD1 (5 bases). CDR1 SEHNR and CDR2 FQNEAQ come from the germline V gene (reference sequence). Trimming removed 5 bases from V and 6 bases from J, with 10 bases in between. The CDR3 extends over 12 amino acids. The CDR3 bases are TGTGCCAGCAGCAGCCGGGGGGCTGAAGCTTTCTTT. It codes for CASSSRGAEAFF.

This rearrangement joins TRBV7-2 to TRBJ2-7, with 7 bases aligning to TRBD2. Trimming cost V 5 bases and J 6 bases; bases outside gene matches: 7. This CDR3 has 13 residues. Looked up from germline, CDR1 is SGHTA and CDR2 is FQGNSA. The CDR3 loop reads CASSGDYISEQYF. The CDR3 region has the DNA TGTGCCAGCAGCGGGGACTACATAAGCGAGCAGTACTTC. The full variable domain, in which reference TRBV7-2 and TRBJ2-7 provide the parts outside the CDR3, is GAGVSQSPSNKVTEKGKDVELRCDPISGHTALYWYRQSLGQGLEFLIYFQGNSAPDKSGLPSDRFSAERTGGSVSTLTIQRTQQEDSAVYLCASSGDYISEQYFGPGTRLTVT.

The chain combines TRBV5-6 with TRBJ2-3, with D possibly TRBD1 on 5 matching bases. The V and J ends lost 3 bases and 5 bases respectively, with 10 bases between them. Germline V gene sequence: CDR1 SGHDT, CDR2 YYEEEE. The CDR3 totals 13 residues. The CDR3 nucleotides read TGTGCCAGCAGCTCTTTAAGGGGAGATACGCAGTATTTT. It yields the protein CASSSLRGDTQYF.

V gene TRBV28 combines with J gene TRBJ2-5, with D possibly being TRBD2 (5 bases). Trimming took 2 bases from V and 6 from J, leaving 16 bases between them. The CDR3 sequence is 15 residues long. The germline CDR1 and CDR2 sequences are MDHEN and SYDVKM. CDR3 nucleotide sequence: TGTGCCAGCAGTTTAGCCGGGAACGGGCATAAGACCCAGTACTTC. Translating gives CASSLAGNGHKTQYF.

This clone was counted once. The CDR3 sequence is CASSVGRGYSHEQYF. CDR3 bases: TGTGCCAGCAGCGTAGGCAGGGGATATTCTCACGAGCAGTACTTC. The chain combines TRBV9 with TRBJ2-7; tentative D call: TRBD1 (6 bases). Trimming shortened V by 0 bases and J by 5 bases, and 15 bases separated the two germline ends. Germline V gives CDR1 SGDLS, CDR2 YYNGEE. This CDR3 is built from 15 residues.

This sequence joins TRBV28 and TRBJ2-1, with a possible D match to TRBD2 (6 bases). Trimming took off 9 bases at V and 9 bases at J, with 15 bases between the two ends. Germline V CDR1 and CDR2: MDHEN, SYDVKM. The CDR3 spans 12 residues. This CDR3 reads CASMGGIGEQFF. The CDR3 DNA reads TGTGCCAGTATGGGCGGGATAGGTGAGCAGTTCTTC.

This sequence joins TRBV6-1 and TRBJ1-2, with 8 nucleotides matching TRBD1. The V gene end was trimmed by 2 bases and the J gene end by 7 bases; junction bases not matched to a gene: 3. Looked up from germline, CDR1 is MNHNS and CDR2 is SASEGT. CDR3 length: 13 residues. CDR3 sequence: CASSERQGSGYTF. The CDR3 nucleotides read TGTGCCAGCAGTGAAAGACAGGGGTCTGGCTACACCTTC.

The CDR3 here is CASSSGFGYGYTF. The CDR3 bases are TGTGCCAGCAGTTCCGGGTTCGGCTATGGCTACACCTTC. This rearrangement joins TRBV28 to TRBJ1-2, with unresolved D. Germline V gene sequence: CDR1 MDHEN, CDR2 SYDVKM. V lost 4 bases, J lost 4 bases, and 10 bases lay in between. The CDR3 spans 13 residues.

Written as DNA, the CDR3 is TGTGCCACCCAGCGGGCTAGCGGGAGCTACGAGCAGTACTTC. This encodes CATQRASGSYEQYF. This chain links TRBV2 with TRBJ2-7, with 10 positions matching TRBD2. This CDR3 is 14 amino acids long. J was trimmed by 3 bases and V by 10 bases; bases with no gene match: 9. CDR1 SNHLY and CDR2 FYNNEI come from the germline V gene.

The chain employs TRBV10-2 and TRBJ2-2, with TRBD2 matching over 13 bases. V lost 6 bases to trimming and J lost 7 bases; unmatched junction nucleotides: 5. The V gene's germline CDR1 is WSHSY and CDR2 SAAADI. The CDR3 runs to 15 residues. Here the CDR3 reads CASRGTSGNIGELFF. In nucleotides, the CDR3 is TGCGCCAGCAGGGGGACTAGCGGGAATATCGGGGAGCTGTTTTTT.

The chain recombines TRBV29-1 with TRBJ1-2, with 7 bases fitting TRBD1. The germline V gene has CDR1 SQVTM and CDR2 ANQGSEA. V lost 1 base and J lost 7; bases outside the gene matches: 6. The CDR3 is 13 residues long. The CDR3 bases are TGCAGCGTTGAAGCCCCGACAGGGTTTGGCTACACCTTC. Its translation is CSVEAPTGFGYTF.

The rearrangement joins TRBV15 to TRBJ1-3, with unresolved D. The CDR3 runs 13 residues. V lost 1 base to trimming and J lost 3 bases, with 4 bases between them. Germline CDR1 and CDR2: LNHNV and YYDKDF (reference sequence). The CDR3 DNA reads as TGTGCCACCAGCAGAGGAGGTGGAAACACCATATATTTT. This gives the protein CATSRGGGNTIYF.

V usage is TRBV27 and J usage is TRBJ2-7; 7 nucleotides align to TRBD1. The CDR3 consists of 15 residues. Germline CDR1 reads MNHEY; CDR2 reads SMNVEV (reference sequence). The V gene end was trimmed by 3 bases and the J gene end by 7 bases; junction bases not matched to a gene: 12. The CDR3 nucleotides are TGTGCCAGCAGTTTGTGGACTCCGAACAGGGGTGAGCAGTACTTC. Its translation: CASSLWTPNRGEQYF.

This chain connects TRBV7-8 to TRBJ2-3; the match to TRBD2 covers 9 bases. Germline CDR1 reads SGHVS; CDR2 reads FQNEAQ. The CDR3 sequence is 15 residues long. Trimming at V came to 5 bases and at J to 2 bases, leaving 5 bases not matched to a gene. This CDR3 reads CASSLSGGYTDTQYF. In DNA, the CDR3 is TGTGCCAGCAGCCTGAGCGGGGGGTACACAGATACGCAGTATTTT.

This clone came up once. This chain joins TRBV5-1 and TRBJ1-5; possible D gene TRBD1, 5 bases. Germline V gene sequence: CDR1 SGHRS, CDR2 YFSETQ. The CDR3 covers 14 residues. Trimming removed 7 bases from V and 2 bases from J, with 13 bases in between. CDR3 nucleotides: TGCGCCAGCTTATGGGGGGGAGGCAATCAGCCCCAGCATTTT. Translating it yields CASLWGGGNQPQHF.

This clone was observed a handful of times. The chain combines TRBV18 with TRBJ1-5; maybe TRBD1 (5 bases). Germline V CDR1 and CDR2: KGHSH, LQKENI. Trimming removed 6 bases at V and 4 bases at J, with 10 bases between. There are 13 residues in the CDR3. The CDR3 DNA follows: TGTGCCAGCTCCAGGGCCAATAATCAGCCCCAGCATTTT. As protein: CASSRANNQPQHF. The complete variable domain, with remaining parts taken from reference TRBV18 and TRBJ1-5, reads NAGVMQNPRHLVRRRGQEARLRCSPMKGHSHVYWYRQLPEEGLKFMVYLQKENIIDESGMPKERFSAEFPKEGPSILRIQQVVRGDSAAYFCASSRANNQPQHFGDGTRLSIL.

The J gene is TRBJ2-5, the V gene TRBV7-9; TRBD2 might be the D (6 bases). V lost 6 bases and J lost 1, with 9 bases in between. The germline V gene has CDR1 SEHNR and CDR2 FQNEAQ (reference sequence). The CDR3 has 13 residues. The chain's CDR3 is CASRPGVQETQYF. CDR3 sequence (DNA): TGTGCCAGCAGGCCGGGGGTCCAAGAGACCCAGTACTTC.

Only one count was recorded for this clone. The V and J genes are TRBV9 and TRBJ2-1, with 7 bases aligning to TRBD2. This CDR3 comprises 15 residues. Germline values: CDR1 SGDLS, CDR2 YYNGEE. The V and J ends lost 3 bases and 0 bases, in that order; junction bases with no gene match: 3. The CDR3 nucleotides read TGTGCCAGCAGCGAGACGGGGGGCTCCTACAATGAGCAGTTCTTC. Its translation is CASSETGGSYNEQFF.

The V gene is TRBV7-9, the J gene TRBJ1-1; no clear D. Germline V CDR1 and CDR2: SEHNR, FQNEAQ (reference sequence). This CDR3 comprises 16 residues. V shed 5 bases and J shed 1 base, with 17 bases lying between them. DNA of the CDR3: TGTGCCAGCAGCCCCCCGAGAGGAGGGAGGAACACTGAAGCTTTCTTT. It specifies CASSPPRGGRNTEAFF.

The rearrangement uses TRBV18 and TRBJ2-2; 11 nucleotides match TRBD2. V was clipped by 5 bases and J by 4 bases; unmatched bases: 9. Germline V gene data show CDR1 as KGHSH and CDR2 as LQKENI. The CDR3 is 17 amino acids. The CDR3 DNA is TGTGCCAGCTCAGGTCAGACTAGCGGGACAGGCACCGGGGAGCTGTTTTTT. Protein product: CASSGQTSGTGTGELFF.